Detailed here is one TCR beta chain. The clone's antigen remains unknown. Per-nucleotide qualities are absent, and no much larger clonotype sits a single base away. Inclusive of the bounding cysteine and phenylalanine, the CDR3 is 13 residues long. Just the 39-base CDR3 DNA is kept, in frame starting at base 1. The V end gives up 4 bases and the J end 8 bases, leaving 5 bases in the junction not matched to a gene. From a lookup of the germline V gene, CDR1 and CDR2 are SGHDT and YYEEEE. The sample originates from a study of cytomegalovirus exposure and HLA in healthy donors listed by TCRdb under 2017. The study in broad terms: An earlier analysis of roughly 500 of the donors reported 276 Gb of sequence data and some 110 million unique TCR beta sequences obtained from about 200 million T cells. The genetic ancestry cluster associated with self-reported Caucasian donors included approximately 85% of the 300 to 450 genotyped donors. To predict cytomegalovirus infection status, the study combined high-throughput TCR immunosequencing, statistical association of individual TCRs with disease status, and machine learning. Genome-wide SNP genotypes for about three fifths of the roughly 670 donors were used in a later genetic analysis, which treated that subset as a discovery cohort. HLA typing covered class I and class II loci at four-digit resolution. An earlier analysis of approximately 500 of the donors applied high-throughput TCR beta sequencing to assess whether each TCR beta V gene segment acted as functional or pseudogenic. Donor age, sex, ethnicity and CMV serostatus were compiled alongside the repertoire data. The number of donors typed differed by locus, with about 620-630 for A, B, C, DRB1 and DQB1, over 500 for DQA1, 606 for DPA1, and around 460 for DPB1. Every discovery cohort repertoire had been produced on one sequencing platform. Around 320 gigabases of sequencing data and around 87 million unique TCR sequences were included in an early release covering around 600 HLA-typed donors. Along with the roughly 610-subject first cohort, a separate validation cohort of over a hundred different subjects was used. About five DR-DQ haplotypes were treated as single units for association and clustering because of strong linkage in the cohort. Using immunosequencing, the study profiled T cell repertoires from about 620 subjects and related those repertoires to cytomegalovirus serostatus. A later analysis re-examined previously published TCR beta repertoires from more than 600 donors and added high-resolution HLA genotyping to investigate patterns of TCR occurrence. In the later analysis, no new phenotypic data were used to find candidate immune exposures; instead, reliance was placed on TCR beta sequences and their occurrence across donors. The study aimed to test whether cataloging public T cell receptors could reveal signatures of past pathogen exposure. Among under 450 genotyped donors of the cohort, an average of 235,054 unique TCR beta nucleotide sequences were sequenced per donor, about a sixth of them non-productive.

Broad study findings and their caveats: The 87-base-pair reads could not distinguish some IMGT-functional V segments, including TRBV6-2 and TRBV6-3, so those segments were excluded. A cluster of highly shared sequence variants was judged likely to be a technical artifact of the sequencing pipeline. A later genetic analysis reported fewer N-insertions in productive TCRs among donors in an Asian-associated ancestry cluster than the approximately 700-donor mean. In vitro tests confirmed that a few of the cytomegalovirus-associated TCR beta chains recognize cytomegalovirus antigens. A later genetic analysis associated a missense DCLRE1C variant with V-gene and J-gene trimming of TCR beta chains, and an independent cohort replicated the association. Because HLA typing was unavailable for some donors at each locus, only the typed subset was used in association tests. The cohort was sequenced for TCR beta chains only, and without alpha or paired-chain data the features that could be detected were limited. A later analysis reported that several top co-occurrence clusters appeared linked to parvovirus B19, influenza, CMV and Epstein-Barr virus. In an earlier analysis of under 600 of the donors, most TCR beta V segments were observed in productive rearrangements about 90% or about 30% of the time, broadly matching IMGT annotations. The study gave a list of 150 to 200 TCR beta chains associated with cytomegalovirus. CMV serostatus was the only immune exposure information available for the cohort. A later analysis found that TCR association rates varied across HLA loci, with DRB1 alleles showing the most associated TCRs and HLA-C alleles the fewest. When HLA alleles, especially DR and DQ, strongly co-occurred, attributing TCR associations to individual alleles was difficult. In a later analysis, HLA-associated TCR beta chains showed more clonal expansion and lower generation probabilities than non-associated chains that were equally common. Specific HLA alleles were associated with 16,951 TCR beta sequences at a false discovery rate of 0.05 in a later analysis. Correlated functional status among segregating V segments might be attributable to linkage disequilibrium, but an unknown experimental factor could not be ruled out. A further reported finding was that TCR beta sequences accurately predicted the HLA-A and HLA-B alleles for most subjects in the first cohort. It was suggested by the authors that the approach could potentially be generalized to other disease states and immunological phenotypes. Because counts were too low, roughly 16 rarely observed V segments, including chromosome 9 orphons, were excluded from the earlier analysis of a few hundred of the donors. A later analysis found that most CMV-associated TCR beta chains appeared HLA-restricted, with HLA associations seemingly driven largely by CMV exposure. Most TCR sequences were observed very rarely across donors, whereas some public TCRs were present in many individuals. Roughly uniform sequencing depth across donors was assumed in presence/absence analyses, although this assumption may not hold. In both the original and validation cohorts, the classifier was reported to diagnose cytomegalovirus status with high specificity and sensitivity.

The cohort was made up of approximately 670 healthy bone marrow donors. At the time of sampling, every cohort member was nominally healthy, though immune exposures that went unrecorded were likely present. The donor tested CMV seropositive, placing the donor among the 290 or so seropositive members of the cohort. A peripheral blood sample was provided by each donor, and peripheral blood mononuclear cells were used for TCR beta sequencing. Genomic DNA extraction from the blood cell samples was performed with the Qiagen DNeasy Blood Extraction Kit. Receptors were amplified or captured by the immunoSEQ multiplex PCR assay. A mixture of 60 forward primers for TCR Vbeta segments and 13 reverse primers for TCR Jbeta segments was used in the multiplex PCR. Amplification of the CDR3 region of rearranged TCR beta genes was performed with a multiplex PCR assay on genomic DNA. On the Illumina HiSeq System, the amplified TCR beta libraries were sequenced as 87-base-pair reads. Turning to the authors' computational methods: A later analysis tallied tens of millions of unique TCR beta chains across the 550 to 850 repertoires, and some 12 million of those chains were shared by two or more donors. To remove PCR and sequencing errors, raw reads were error-corrected and collapsed into unique sequences using a nearest-neighbor algorithm that merged closely related sequences. Alignment of CDR3 sequences to IMGT reference sequences was used to assign V, D and J gene segments. For a sequence to be retained, at least a six-nucleotide match to both a V gene segment and a J gene segment was required. A rearrangement counted as productive if the CDR3 had no stop codons and remained in frame with V and J, and every other rearrangement counted as non-productive. Following IMGT convention, CDR3 was defined as the stretch from the second conserved V-encoded cysteine up to the conserved J-encoded phenylalanine. The earlier analysis of approximately 500 of the donors excluded sequences that lacked an unambiguous match to a single V gene segment. An earlier analysis of fewer than 750 of the donors classified V segments as functional when productive rearrangements were above 56.7% and as segregating when the standard deviation between donors was above 5%. A statistical classification framework was built for diagnosing cytomegalovirus status from the catalog of TCR beta chain sequences. In a later analysis, TCR nucleotide sequences were compared against IMGT/GENE-DB human TR gene sequences so that V and J genes could be assigned. The TCRdist pipeline was used in a later analysis to assign CDR3 sequences and most-parsimonious VDJ recombination scenarios. In a later analysis, each TCR beta chain was defined by its CDR3 amino acid sequence together with its V-gene family, and reads without a unique V-gene family were excluded. In a later analysis, fewer than 650 highly shared, low-generation-probability nucleotide sequences were removed to address suspected cross-contamination and a sequencing artifact. For each public chain, a later analysis derived a clonal expansion index from normalized ranks of inferred template counts within each repertoire. A later analysis computed generation probabilities with a VDJ recombination model fitted to out-of-frame rearrangements, and checked the results against IGoR. Hypergeometric tests were used in a later analysis to score TCR-TCR, TCR-HLA and TCR-CMV co-occurrence, with a repertoire-size bias correction applied to the TCR pairs. A later analysis estimated false discovery rates by permuting HLA or CMV assignments 20 times. In a later analysis, co-occurring TCRs were grouped using DBSCAN, with TCRdist sequence similarity added in when clustering inside HLA-allele-positive subsets. Repertoires with fewer than 30,000 or more than 120,000 public chains, plus five repertoires with anomalous nucleotide sharing, were excluded from co-occurrence clustering. TCRdb mirrors the immuneACCESS table, restricted to in-frame sequences. Some clones are absent from its copies; in checked studies, under half trace to an unresolved V gene, and the reason for the others is unknown. The DNA was the basis for D and trimming; V, J and clone size are from that table. The sample includes under 200,000 clones, with around 80% observed a single time. 7% of the sample rests with the top ten.

The sequence came from a woman in her thirties or forties in good health and CMV-seropositive. Rearrangement joined TRBV5-6 to TRBJ1-1, and 10 bases in between align with TRBD1. The sample taken for sequencing was PBMCs. In nucleotides, the sequence is TGTGCCAGCAGCCAGGGACAGGGGCTAGAAGCTTTCTTT. It specifies CASSQGQGLEAFF.